Listed here are 31 T cell receptor beta chains from one sample, sequenced in a study of blood T cell repertoires in COVID-19. Sequenced by immunoSEQ multiplex PCR; TCRdb stores in-frame clones only, minus some. The profile covers approximately 56,000 clones, with roughly 80% appearing a single time and 10% to 15% taken by the ten largest. The specimen was peripheral blood. Receptor source: a woman older than 75 with acute or convalescent COVID-19.

This chain links TRBV2 with TRBJ1-1; TRBD1 agrees at 8 bases. This CDR3 is 16 amino acids long. V gave up 5 bases and J gave up 1 base; unmatched junction bases: 9. In germline, CDR1 is SNHLY, CDR2 FYNNEI. The CDR3 sequence: CASSLDRGSGNTEAFF. The DNA for the CDR3 is TGTGCCAGCAGTTTAGACAGGGGATCGGGGAACACTGAAGCTTTCTTT.

This clone occurred a few times. The chain couples TRBV6-6 to TRBJ1-6; weak D call: TRBD1 (5 bases). V lost 7 bases and J lost 7, with 11 bases in between. Germline CDR1 reads MNHNY; CDR2 reads SVGAGI (reference sequence). The CDR3 spans 13 residues. CDR3 sequence reads: CASTPGGNSPLHF. In nucleotides, the CDR3 is TGTGCCAGCACCCCCGGGGGGAATTCACCCCTCCACTTT.

This chain links TRBV5-1 with TRBJ2-5, with TRBD1 as a possible D gene (6 bases). CDR3 size: 14 residues. With 2 bases removed from V and 3 bases from J, the gap between germline ends came to 11 bases. Germline CDR1 and CDR2: SGHRS and YFSETQ. The CDR3 DNA follows: TGCGCCAGCAGCTTAGCAGGGGTGAAAGAGACCCAGTACTTC. It encodes CASSLAGVKETQYF.

The chain links TRBV7-9 to TRBJ1-1; 10 nucleotides agree with TRBD1. The CDR3 consists of 13 residues. CDR1 is SEHNR, CDR2 FQNEAQ, per germline (reference sequence). Germline trimming cut 1 base from V and 9 bases from J; bases unmatched to any gene: 2. The CDR3 nucleotides are TGTGCCAGCAGCTTAGACGACAGGGGGCAAGCTTTCTTT. This sequence encodes CASSLDDRGQAFF. The whole variable domain, filled in from reference TRBV7-9 and TRBJ1-1, reads DTGVSQNPRHKITKRGQNVTFRCDPISEHNRLYWYRQTLGQGPEFLTYFQNEAQLEKSRLLSDRFSAERPKGSFSTLEIQRTEQGDSAMYLCASSLDDRGQAFFGQGTRLTVV.

The V call is TRBV19, the J call TRBJ2-2, with TRBD1 as a possible D gene (6 bases). The V gene's germline CDR1 is LNHDA and CDR2 SQIVND (reference sequence). Trimming shortened V by 5 bases and J by 2 bases, and 12 bases separated the two germline ends. This CDR3 has 15 residues. In DNA, the CDR3 is TGTGCCAGTAGTCCCCCGGACAGAAACACCGGGGAGCTGTTTTTT. This translates into CASSPPDRNTGELFF.

The V call is TRBV15, the J call TRBJ2-1; a possible D gene is TRBD1 (8 bases). The CDR3 is 15 amino acids. V lost 4 bases to trimming and J lost 9 bases, with 19 bases between them. Germline CDR1 reads LNHNV; CDR2 reads YYDKDF (reference sequence). The CDR3 sequence is CATSTNRGGLGEQFF. The CDR3 DNA is TGTGCCACCAGCACTAACAGGGGGGGATTAGGTGAGCAGTTCTTC.

The chain uses TRBV5-1 and TRBJ1-2; 7 bases agree with TRBD1. The CDR3 is made up of 13 amino acids. Germline CDR1 SGHRS, CDR2 YFSETQ. The V and J ends lost 9 bases and 4 bases, in that order; junction bases with no gene match: 9. The CDR3 loop reads CATTPGGSYGYTF. The CDR3 coding sequence is TGCGCCACCACCCCAGGGGGGAGCTATGGCTACACCTTC.

The CDR3 DNA sequence: TGTGCCAGTAGTTCGTGGGCTCTTAACACCGGGGAGCTGTTTTTT. Protein: CASSSWALNTGELFF. The genes are TRBV19 and TRBJ2-2; D is unresolved. Deletions cut 5 bases from V and 2 bases from J, with 12 bases between. The CDR3 extends over 15 amino acids. Germline CDR1 reads LNHDA; CDR2 reads SQIVND (reference sequence).

This chain connects TRBV28 to TRBJ1-6; D perhaps matches TRBD1 (5 bases). V lost 1 base to trimming and J lost 5 bases, with 24 bases between them. Germline CDR1 reads MDHEN; CDR2 reads SYDVKM. This CDR3 contains 20 residues. The CDR3 here is CASSLLGFQSGAINNSPLHF. The DNA of the CDR3 is TGTGCCAGCAGTTTATTGGGGTTCCAATCTGGGGCCATTAATAATTCACCCCTCCACTTT.

The table lists this clone with a count of one. The chain employs TRBV2 and TRBJ2-2; 8 bases align to TRBD1. The CDR3 runs to 13 residues. Losses at the gene ends were 8 bases for V and 4 bases for J; bases not matched to a gene: 3. CDR1 and CDR2 from the germline V gene are SNHLY and FYNNEI. CDR3 amino acids: CASLTGATGELFF. The CDR3 DNA sequence: TGTGCCAGCCTGACAGGGGCCACCGGGGAGCTGTTTTTT.

The chain joins TRBV7-9 to TRBJ1-2; 7 nucleotides agree with TRBD1. In germline, CDR1 is SEHNR, CDR2 FQNEAQ (reference sequence). Trimming at V came to 5 bases and at J to 8 bases, leaving 5 bases not matched to a gene. The CDR3 is 12 residues long. The CDR3 nucleotides are TGTGCCAGCAGCCCGACACAGGGGGGCTACACCTTC. It specifies CASSPTQGGYTF.

The chain employs TRBV5-4 and TRBJ2-3, with 10 bases matching TRBD2. This CDR3 is built from 16 residues. Germline assignment: CDR1 SGHNT and CDR2 YYREEE (reference sequence). J gave up 3 bases and V 3 bases, and 7 bases lay outside the gene matches. CDR3 protein: CASSSQRGGGTDTQYF. The CDR3 nucleotides are TGTGCCAGCAGCTCCCAGCGGGGGGGCGGTACAGATACGCAGTATTTT.

The V and J genes are TRBV6-5 and TRBJ2-3, with 8 positions matching TRBD1. The V segment lost 6 bases and the J segment 4 bases; nucleotides outside the gene matches: 6. Germline V gene data show CDR1 as MNHEY and CDR2 as SVGAGI. CDR3 length equals 14 residues. In DNA form, the CDR3 reads TGTGCCAGCAGGGACAGGGTATTTTCAGATACGCAGTATTTT. It specifies CASRDRVFSDTQYF.

DNA of the CDR3: TGTGCCAGCAGCTATCTCCTCCCGGGGACAGGGGAAAACGGGGAGCTGTTTTTT. As protein: CASSYLLPGTGENGELFF. This chain connects TRBV7-8 to TRBJ2-2; TRBD1 matches 10 bases. From germline, CDR1 is SGHVS and CDR2 FQNEAQ. Trimming removed 4 bases from V and 7 bases from J; junction bases left unmatched: 15. The CDR3 extends over 18 amino acids.

The rearrangement links TRBV4-1 to TRBJ2-7, with D perhaps matching TRBD2 (5 bases). V lost 5 bases and J lost 1, with 9 bases in between. The CDR3 length is 13 residues. CDR1 is MGHRA and CDR2 is YSYEKL in the germline V gene. DNA for the CDR3: TGCGCCAGCAGCGAGAGGGCATCCTACGAGCAGTACTTC. Protein: CASSERASYEQYF.

The CDR3 here is CASSLGKTKNYGYTF. As DNA, the CDR3 is TGTGCCAGCAGCTTAGGGAAGACTAAAAACTATGGCTACACCTTC. V gene TRBV11-2 combines with J gene TRBJ1-2; D is uncertain. This CDR3 comprises 15 residues. The V end lost 1 base, the J end lost 2 bases, and 11 bases lay between the germline ends. Germline-derived CDR1 and CDR2 are SGHAT and FQNNGV.

The V call is TRBV3-1 (or the pseudogene TRBV3-2), the J call TRBJ2-2; D unresolved. V gave up 4 bases and J gave up 6 bases, with 6 bases separating them. The CDR3 is 12 amino acids. Germline V lookup: CDR1 LGHDT, CDR2 YNNKEL (reference sequence). The DNA for the CDR3 is TGTGCCAGCAGCCTAACTTCCGGGGAGCTGTTTTTT. This gives the protein CASSLTSGELFF.

This chain connects TRBV19 to TRBJ2-7; D gene ambiguous. Trimming stripped 0 bases from V and 2 bases from J, with 14 bases between. CDR1 is LNHDA and CDR2 is SQIVND in the germline V gene (reference sequence). The CDR3 extends over 16 amino acids. The CDR3 coding sequence is TGTGCCAGTAGTATAGAGTTGGGCATTCCCACCTACGAGCAGTACTTC. Residues: CASSIELGIPTYEQYF. The full variable domain, with the rest looked up from reference TRBV19 and TRBJ2-7, is DGGITQSPKYLFRKEGQNVTLSCEQNLNHDAMYWYRQDPGQGLRLIYYSQIVNDFQKGDIAEGYSVSREKKESFPLTVTSAQKNPTAFYLCASSIELGIPTYEQYFGPGTRLTVT.

The J gene is TRBJ1-1, the V gene TRBV27; 7 bases map to TRBD1. Trimming removed 3 bases from V and 2 bases from J; junction bases left unmatched: 6. The CDR3 has 15 residues. CDR1 is MNHEY, CDR2 SMNVEV, per germline (reference sequence). CDR3 sequence: CASSFQGTVNTEAFF. CDR3 bases: TGTGCCAGCAGTTTCCAAGGGACAGTCAACACTGAAGCTTTCTTT.

The chain links TRBV11-2 to TRBJ1-1; maybe TRBD1 (6 bases). The germline V gene has CDR1 SGHAT and CDR2 FQNNGV. The CDR3 has 14 residues. Trimming pared 1 base from V and 5 bases from J, leaving 11 bases between. The DNA of the CDR3 is TGTGCCAGCAGCTTAGGTGCAGGGGCAACTGAAGCTTTCTTT. It specifies CASSLGAGATEAFF.

The rearrangement links TRBV19 to TRBJ2-7, with D perhaps matching TRBD1 (7 bases). The CDR3 contains 13 residues. Trimming took off 5 bases at V and 4 bases at J, with 12 bases between the two ends. Germline-derived CDR1 and CDR2 are LNHDA and SQIVND (reference sequence). The CDR3 sequence: CASSVSGGYEQYF. In nucleotides, the CDR3 is TGTGCCAGTAGTGTCTCAGGGGGGTACGAGCAGTACTTC.

The rearrangement uses TRBV3-1 (or the pseudogene TRBV3-2) and TRBJ1-2, with 7 bases aligning to TRBD1. Germline values: CDR1 LGHDT, CDR2 YNNKEL (reference sequence). V gave up 4 bases and J gave up 2 bases; unmatched junction bases: 7. The CDR3 runs 15 residues. Here the CDR3 reads CASSPRGQWNYGYTF. In nucleotides, the CDR3 is TGTGCCAGCAGCCCTAGGGGGCAATGGAACTATGGCTACACCTTC.

The V and J genes are TRBV11-2 and TRBJ1-3, with D possibly being TRBD1 (6 bases). The CDR3 has 15 amino acids. CDR1 SGHAT and CDR2 FQNNGV come from the germline V gene. V shed 6 bases and J shed 0 bases, with 12 bases lying between them. The chain's CDR3 is CASRPTGLSGNTIYF. CDR3 coding DNA: TGTGCCAGCAGACCGACAGGCCTCTCTGGAAACACCATATATTTT.

This clone was observed once. V usage is TRBV19 and J usage is TRBJ2-5; 11 nucleotides agree with TRBD2. In germline, CDR1 is LNHDA, CDR2 SQIVND (reference sequence). The ends lost 0 bases at V and 2 bases at J; junction bases unmatched: 2. There are 16 residues in the CDR3. CDR3 bases: TGTGCCAGTAGTATAGATAGCGGGGGGGATCAAGAGACCCAGTACTTC. It encodes CASSIDSGGDQETQYF.

The rearrangement links TRBV5-6 to TRBJ1-1; D is possibly TRBD1 (5 bases). Germline V gene data show CDR1 as SGHDT and CDR2 as YYEEEE. CDR3 length equals 13 residues. V was pared by 6 bases and J by 7 bases, with 16 bases between. The CDR3 sequence: CASIPGGVGEAFF. In DNA form, the CDR3 reads TGTGCCAGCATCCCGGGGGGAGTTGGTGAAGCTTTCTTT.

To note about this clone: Other DNA sequences from this sample encode an identical CDR3 as well. This chain links TRBV4-1 with TRBJ1-2; maybe TRBD1 (5 bases). The CDR3 extends over 14 amino acids. Germline loops: CDR1 MGHRA, CDR2 YSYEKL. V lost 2 bases and J 4 bases, leaving 11 bases between the germline ends. CDR3 bases: TGCGCCAGCAGCCAATCGGGGACTGGCTATGGCTACACCTTC. This encodes CASSQSGTGYGYTF.

The genes are TRBV4-2 and TRBJ2-1; 14 bases are shared with TRBD2. CDR3 size: 17 residues. CDR1 is LGHNA and CDR2 is YNFKEQ in the germline V gene. V dropped 4 bases and J dropped 8; count of bases not matched to a gene: 10. CDR3 sequence (DNA): TGTGCCAGCAGCCTCTTTATCGGGACTAGCGGGGGTTATGAGCAGTTCTTC. As protein: CASSLFIGTSGGYEQFF.

The chain joins TRBV10-3 to TRBJ1-3; the D is unclear. Trimming left V 0 bases short and J 5 bases short, with 11 bases between. Germline loops: CDR1 ENHRY, CDR2 SYGVKD. The CDR3 is 15 amino acids. CDR3 sequence (DNA): TGTGCCATCAGTGAGTCGGAGGGTCCCAGAAACACCATATATTTT. Encoded protein: CAISESEGPRNTIYF.

The chain recombines TRBV28 with TRBJ1-3; D is ambiguous. With 7 bases removed from V and 8 bases from J, the gap between germline ends came to 12 bases. Germline CDR1 and CDR2: MDHEN and SYDVKM. This CDR3 contains 12 residues. The CDR3 DNA reads TGTGCCAGCATCAGTCCGGGTGACACCATATATTTT. This codes for CASISPGDTIYF. The full variable domain, in which reference TRBV28 and TRBJ1-3 provide the parts outside the CDR3, is DVKVTQSSRYLVKRTGEKVFLECVQDMDHENMFWYRQDPGLGLRLIYFSYDVKMKEKGDIPEGYSVSREKKERFSLILESASTNQTSMYLCASISPGDTIYFGEGSWLTVV.

This clone was counted once. This chain links TRBV15 with TRBJ2-7, with D possibly TRBD2 on 6 matching bases. V shed 0 bases and J shed 4 bases, with 22 bases lying between them. The CDR3 consists of 18 residues. The germline gives CDR1 LNHNV, CDR2 YYDKDF (reference sequence). The CDR3 nucleotides read TGTGCCACCAGCAGAGATCGAAGTCGACAGAGTGGGGGGTACGAGCAGTACTTC. This sequence encodes CATSRDRSRQSGGYEQYF.

This clone was counted only a few times. This sequence joins TRBV2 and TRBJ2-7, with 9 bases fitting TRBD2. This CDR3 comprises 15 residues. The junction had 7 bases not matched to a gene; V was cut back by 2 bases and J by 5 bases. Germline assignment: CDR1 SNHLY and CDR2 FYNNEI. The CDR3 nucleotides read TGTGCCAGCAGTGAATCTCAGCGGGGGGTGAACGAGCAGTACTTC. It translates to CASSESQRGVNEQYF.